The 15 T cell receptor beta chains listed next were all sequenced from one sample in a study of T cell repertoires in ileal Crohn's disease. Specified time point: proximal margin of the surgical specimen (macroscopically non-inflamed). The assay was immunoSEQ multiplex PCR, and TCRdb's table has in-frame clones only and misses some. The sample includes approximately 6,700 clones, 72% seen only once; the top ten take roughly 47%. The specimen sequenced was ileal tissue. The receptors derive from an adult with Crohn's disease.

By sample fraction, this clone is medium-sized. The chain has TRBV28 and TRBJ2-7; 7 bases match TRBD2. J lost 6 bases, V lost 6 bases, and 11 bases had no gene match. In germline, CDR1 is MDHEN, CDR2 SYDVKM. CDR3 size: 14 residues. The CDR3 nucleotides are TGTGCCAGCAGCAAGACGTCCGGCGGGGGCGAGCAGTACTTC. Protein: CASSKTSGGGEQYF.

The chain links TRBV5-4 to TRBJ2-2, with D hard to call. Germline CDR1 reads SGHNT; CDR2 reads YYREEE (reference sequence). Trimming cost V 0 bases and J 2 bases, with 2 bases left between them. This CDR3 is 13 amino acids long. The CDR3 nucleotides read TGTGCCAGCAGCTTGGTTAACACCGGGGAGCTGTTTTTT. Translating gives CASSLVNTGELFF.

This clone appeared a single time. This sequence joins TRBV2 and TRBJ1-2, with no clear D. Trimming took 11 bases from V and 0 from J, leaving 16 bases between them. The CDR3 extends over 14 amino acids. Germline V gene lookup returns CDR1 SNHLY and CDR2 FYNNEI. CDR3 DNA: TGTGCCTCCTTAGGGCAGTATGCTAACTATGGCTACACCTTC. Encoded protein: CASLGQYANYGYTF.

The chain recombines TRBV28 with TRBJ2-3; 9 bases fit TRBD2. CDR3 size: 14 residues. The trim removed 3 bases at V and 3 bases at J, leaving 1 base unmatched. Germline CDR1 is MDHEN and CDR2 is SYDVKM. CDR3 DNA sequence: TGTGCCAGCAGTTTCGCGGGAGGGACAGATACGCAGTATTTT. Its translation is CASSFAGGTDTQYF. Filled out from reference TRBV28 and TRBJ2-3, the complete variable domain reads DVKVTQSSRYLVKRTGEKVFLECVQDMDHENMFWYRQDPGLGLRLIYFSYDVKMKEKGDIPEGYSVSREKKERFSLILESASTNQTSMYLCASSFAGGTDTQYFGPGTRLTVL.

The V call is TRBV10-3, the J call TRBJ1-5, with D hard to call. There are 14 residues in the CDR3. Trimming took off 2 bases at V and 3 bases at J, with 8 bases between the two ends. In germline, CDR1 is ENHRY, CDR2 SYGVKD. The CDR3 here is CAISETNSNQPQHF. CDR3 sequence (DNA): TGTGCCATCAGTGAGACCAACTCCAATCAGCCCCAGCATTTT.

V and J are TRBV7-2 and TRBJ2-5, with 8 bases aligning to TRBD1. Unmatched junction bases numbered 9, after V lost 5 bases and J lost 7 bases. The CDR3 runs to 14 residues. The germline CDR1 and CDR2 sequences are SGHTA and FQGNSA. The CDR3 here is CASSQSQGARTQYF. The DNA for the CDR3 is TGTGCCAGCAGCCAAAGCCAGGGGGCGAGGACCCAGTACTTC.

A remark on this clone: One junction end does not reproduce the germline sequence, and a read error may be involved. The chain combines TRBV10-3 with TRBJ2-7; D perhaps matches TRBD2 (6 bases). Germline V gene data show CDR1 as ENHRY and CDR2 as SYGVKD. This CDR3 has 14 amino acids. CDR3 sequence reads: CASSLNGGGDPRYF. The DNA of the CDR3 is TGTGCCAGCAGTCTCAACGGAGGAGGGGACCCGAGGTACTTC.

The chain employs TRBV7-8 and TRBJ1-2; D not resolved. The germline V and J ends were trimmed by 1 base and 4 bases, with 13 bases remaining between them. The V gene's germline CDR1 is SGHVS and CDR2 FQNEAQ. The CDR3 totals 15 residues. The CDR3 is CASSLDSPWGYGYTF. CDR3 DNA: TGTGCCAGCAGCTTAGACTCCCCTTGGGGCTATGGCTACACCTTC.

This chain links TRBV6-8 with TRBJ2-7; a possible D gene is TRBD1 (5 bases). From germline, CDR1 is MNHGY and CDR2 SAAAGT. CDR3 length: 12 amino acids. Trimming removed 5 bases at V and 3 bases at J, with 8 bases between. This CDR3 is CASSLRDYEQYF. CDR3 sequence (DNA): TGTGCCAGCAGTCTCAGGGACTACGAGCAGTACTTC.

V usage is TRBV2 and J usage is TRBJ2-6; D not certain. This CDR3 is built from 15 residues. Trimming stripped 3 bases from V and 0 bases from J, with 6 bases between. The germline V gene has CDR1 SNHLY and CDR2 FYNNEI. The DNA for the CDR3 is TGTGCCAGCAGTGACGGGTTCTCTGGGGCCAACGTCCTGACTTTC. Translated, it gives CASSDGFSGANVLTF. The variable domain in full, with the rest retrieved from reference TRBV2 and TRBJ2-6, is EPEVTQTPSHQVTQMGQEVILRCVPISNHLYFYWYRQILGQKVEFLVSFYNNEISEKSEIFDDQFSVERPDGSNFTLKIRSTKLEDSAMYFCASSDGFSGANVLTFGAGSRLTVL.

CDR3 protein: CASSLVPGSNPLYGYTF. The CDR3, as DNA: TGCGCCAGCAGCTTGGTACCTGGGAGTAATCCGCTCTATGGCTACACCTTC. J is TRBJ1-2 and V is TRBV5-1; D gene ambiguous. In germline, CDR1 is SGHRS, CDR2 YFSETQ. This CDR3 has 17 amino acids. The V gene lost 0 bases and the J gene lost 4 bases, with 19 bases spanning the gap.

The chain employs TRBV28 and TRBJ1-2; 9 bases line up with TRBD1. The CDR3 contains 17 residues. CDR1 and CDR2 (germline): MDHEN, SYDVKM. Germline trimming cut 6 bases from V and 0 bases from J; bases unmatched to any gene: 11. This CDR3 is CASSYGQGSASNYGYTF. CDR3 coding DNA: TGTGCCAGCAGCTACGGACAGGGGTCCGCGTCTAACTATGGCTACACCTTC.

The CDR3 loop reads CASSDKYRPDNEKLFF. In DNA form, the CDR3 reads TGTGCCAGCAGCGATAAGTACAGGCCTGACAATGAAAAACTGTTTTTT. The V and J genes are TRBV11-3 and TRBJ1-4; tentatively, D is TRBD1 (5 bases). The CDR3 contains 16 residues. CDR1 and CDR2 (germline): SGHNT, YENEEA. Trimming shortened V by 5 bases and J by 5 bases, and 18 bases separated the two germline ends.

The gene calls are TRBV7-9 and TRBJ2-3; a possible D gene is TRBD2 (6 bases). Germline CDR1 reads SEHNR; CDR2 reads FQNEAQ (reference sequence). V was cut by 2 bases and J by 0 bases, with 9 bases left in between. The CDR3 runs to 15 residues. CDR3 DNA sequence: TGTGCCAGCAGCTTACGGGAGACTAGCACAGATACGCAGTATTTT. Translated, it gives CASSLRETSTDTQYF.

V is TRBV5-1 and J is TRBJ2-3; D call uncertain. This CDR3 spans 13 amino acids. The germline V gene encodes CDR1 SGHRS and CDR2 YFSETQ. Trimming stripped 2 bases from V and 1 base from J, with 5 bases between. The CDR3 DNA reads TGCGCCAGCAGCTTATTTGGCACAGATACGCAGTATTTT. This codes for CASSLFGTDTQYF.